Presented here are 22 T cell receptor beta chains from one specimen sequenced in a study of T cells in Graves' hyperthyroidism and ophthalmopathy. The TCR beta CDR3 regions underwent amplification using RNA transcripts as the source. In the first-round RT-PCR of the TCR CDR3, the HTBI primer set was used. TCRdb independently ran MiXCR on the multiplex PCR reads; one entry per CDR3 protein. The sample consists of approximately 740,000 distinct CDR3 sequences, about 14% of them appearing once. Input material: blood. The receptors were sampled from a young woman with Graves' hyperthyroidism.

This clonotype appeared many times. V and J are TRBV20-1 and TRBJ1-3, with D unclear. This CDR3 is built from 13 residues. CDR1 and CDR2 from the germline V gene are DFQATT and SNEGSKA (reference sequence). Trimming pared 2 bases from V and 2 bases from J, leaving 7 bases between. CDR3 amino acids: CSARSEAGNTIYF. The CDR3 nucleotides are TGCAGTGCTAGATCAGAGGCTGGAAACACCATATATTTT.

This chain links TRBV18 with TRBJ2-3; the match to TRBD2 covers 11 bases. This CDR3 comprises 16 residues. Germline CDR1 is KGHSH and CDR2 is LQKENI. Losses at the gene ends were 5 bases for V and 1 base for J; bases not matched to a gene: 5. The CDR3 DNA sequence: TGTGCCAGCTCATCGCCACTAGCGGGGGGCACAGATACGCAGTATTTT. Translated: CASSSPLAGGTDTQYF. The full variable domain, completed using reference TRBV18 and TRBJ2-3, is NAGVMQNPRHLVRRRGQEARLRCSPMKGHSHVYWYRQLPEEGLKFMVYLQKENIIDESGMPKERFSAEFPKEGPSILRIQQVVRGDSAAYFCASSSPLAGGTDTQYFGPGTRLTVL.

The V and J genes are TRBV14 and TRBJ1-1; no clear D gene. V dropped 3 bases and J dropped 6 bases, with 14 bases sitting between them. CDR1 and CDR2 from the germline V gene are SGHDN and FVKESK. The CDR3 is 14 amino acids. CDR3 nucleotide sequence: TGTGCCAGCAGCCAGAGGATATCGACGTCTGAAGCTTTCTTT. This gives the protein CASSQRISTSEAFF.

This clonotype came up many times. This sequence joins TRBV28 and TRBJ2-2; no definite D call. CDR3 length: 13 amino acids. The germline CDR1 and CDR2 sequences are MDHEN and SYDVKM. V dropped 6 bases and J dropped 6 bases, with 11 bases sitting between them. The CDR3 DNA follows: TGTGCCAGCAGCAGTGGCCCATCCGGGGAGCTGTTTTTT. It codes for CASSSGPSGELFF.

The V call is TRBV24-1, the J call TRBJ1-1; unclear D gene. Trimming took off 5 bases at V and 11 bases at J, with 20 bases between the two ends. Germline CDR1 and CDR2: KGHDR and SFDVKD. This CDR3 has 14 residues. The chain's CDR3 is CATSARPPSVEAFF. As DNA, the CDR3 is TGTGCCACCAGTGCTCGACCCCCCTCCGTGGAGGCTTTCTTT.

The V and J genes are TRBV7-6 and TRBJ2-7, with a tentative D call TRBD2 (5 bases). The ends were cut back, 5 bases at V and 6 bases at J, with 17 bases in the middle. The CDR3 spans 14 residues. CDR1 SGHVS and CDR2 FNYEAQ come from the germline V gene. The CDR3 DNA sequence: TGTGCCAGCAGCCCGAGCCCGGGAAGCTCCGAGCAGTACTTC. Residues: CASSPSPGSSEQYF.

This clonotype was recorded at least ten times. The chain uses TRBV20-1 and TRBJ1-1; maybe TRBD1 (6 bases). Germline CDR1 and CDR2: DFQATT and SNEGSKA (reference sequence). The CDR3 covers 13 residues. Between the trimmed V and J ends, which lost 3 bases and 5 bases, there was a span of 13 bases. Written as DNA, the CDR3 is TGCAGTGCTAGTAACCTGGGGGCAACTGAAGCTTTCTTT. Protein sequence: CSASNLGATEAFF.

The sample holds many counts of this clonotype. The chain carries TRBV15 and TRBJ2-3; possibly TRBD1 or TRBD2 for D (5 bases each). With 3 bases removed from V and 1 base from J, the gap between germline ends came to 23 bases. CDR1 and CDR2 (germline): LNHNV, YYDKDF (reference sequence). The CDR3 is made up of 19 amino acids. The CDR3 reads CATSSCSGRLFGCTDTQYF. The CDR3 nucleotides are TGTGCCACCAGCAGCTGCTCGGGACGTCTCTTCGGTTGCACAGATACGCAGTATTTT.

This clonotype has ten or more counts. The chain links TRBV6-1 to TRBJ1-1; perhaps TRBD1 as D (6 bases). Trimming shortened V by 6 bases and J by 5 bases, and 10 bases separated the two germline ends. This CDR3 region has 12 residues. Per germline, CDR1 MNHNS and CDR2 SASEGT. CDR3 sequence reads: CASRQGRTEAFF. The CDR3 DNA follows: TGTGCCAGCAGGCAGGGGAGAACTGAAGCTTTCTTT.

The CDR3 DNA reads TGCAGTGCCGACGACAGCCGACCCTACGAGCAGTACTTC. Its translation is CSADDSRPYEQYF. The V gene is TRBV20-1, the J gene TRBJ2-7; tentative D call: TRBD1 (5 bases). CDR1 and CDR2 (germline): DFQATT, SNEGSKA (reference sequence). Trimming cost V 6 bases and J 2 bases, with 14 bases left between them. The CDR3 is 13 residues long.

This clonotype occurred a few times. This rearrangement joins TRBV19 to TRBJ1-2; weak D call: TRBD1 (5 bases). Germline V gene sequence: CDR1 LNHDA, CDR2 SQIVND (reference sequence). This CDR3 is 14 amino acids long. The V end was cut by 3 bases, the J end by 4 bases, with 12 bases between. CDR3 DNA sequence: TGTGCCAGTAGTATGAGGGACTCAGGCTATGGCTACACCTTC. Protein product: CASSMRDSGYGYTF.

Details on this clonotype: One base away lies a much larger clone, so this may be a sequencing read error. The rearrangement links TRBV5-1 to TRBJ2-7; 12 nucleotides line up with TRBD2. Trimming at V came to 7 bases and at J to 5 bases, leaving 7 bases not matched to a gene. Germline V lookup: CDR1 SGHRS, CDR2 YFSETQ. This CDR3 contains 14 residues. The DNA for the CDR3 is TGCGCCAGCGGGAAGACTAGCGGGGGTCACGAGCAGTACTTC. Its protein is CASGKTSGGHEQYF.

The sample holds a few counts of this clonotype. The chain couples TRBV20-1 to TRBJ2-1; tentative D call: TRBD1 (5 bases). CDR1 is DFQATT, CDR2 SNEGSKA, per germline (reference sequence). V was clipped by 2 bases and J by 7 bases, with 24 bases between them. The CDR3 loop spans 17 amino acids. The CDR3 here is CSARTHPKGIARNEQFF. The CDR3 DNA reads TGCAGTGCTAGAACACACCCTAAGGGGATCGCCCGGAATGAGCAGTTCTTC.

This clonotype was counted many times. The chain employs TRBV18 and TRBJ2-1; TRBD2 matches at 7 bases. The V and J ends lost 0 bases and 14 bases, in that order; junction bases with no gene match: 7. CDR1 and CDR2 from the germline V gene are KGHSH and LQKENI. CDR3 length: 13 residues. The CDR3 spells CASSPPSGFGKFF. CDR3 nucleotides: TGTGCCAGCTCACCACCTAGCGGGTTTGGGAAGTTCTTC.

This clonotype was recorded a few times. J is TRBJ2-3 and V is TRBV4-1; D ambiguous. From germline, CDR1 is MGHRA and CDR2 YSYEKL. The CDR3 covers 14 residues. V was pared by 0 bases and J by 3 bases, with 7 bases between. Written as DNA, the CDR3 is TGCGCCAGCAGCCAAGACCCGGCTACAGATACGCAGTATTTT. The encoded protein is CASSQDPATDTQYF.

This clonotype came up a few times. The DNA of the CDR3 is TGTGCCATCAAAGCCGACAGGGACTACGAGCAGTACTTC. Amino acids: CAIKADRDYEQYF. The chain links TRBV10-3 to TRBJ2-7; 7 nucleotides match TRBD1. V trimming: 7 bases; J trimming: 3 bases; junction bases outside the gene matches: 6. The CDR3 extends over 13 amino acids. CDR1 ENHRY and CDR2 SYGVKD come from the germline V gene.

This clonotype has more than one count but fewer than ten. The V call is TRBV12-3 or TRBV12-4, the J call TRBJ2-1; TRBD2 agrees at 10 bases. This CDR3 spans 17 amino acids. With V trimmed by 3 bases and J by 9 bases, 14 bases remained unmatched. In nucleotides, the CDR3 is TGTGCCAGCAGTTTTAAGGCTAGCGGGAGAAGGGAGGGTGAGCAGTTCTTC. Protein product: CASSFKASGRREGEQFF.

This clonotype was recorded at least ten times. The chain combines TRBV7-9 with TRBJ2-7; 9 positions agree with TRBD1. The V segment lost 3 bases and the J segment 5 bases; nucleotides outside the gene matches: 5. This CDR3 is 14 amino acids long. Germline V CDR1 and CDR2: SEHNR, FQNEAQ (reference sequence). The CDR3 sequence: CASSFPGQGHEQYF. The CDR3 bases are TGTGCCAGCAGCTTCCCGGGACAGGGTCACGAGCAGTACTTC.

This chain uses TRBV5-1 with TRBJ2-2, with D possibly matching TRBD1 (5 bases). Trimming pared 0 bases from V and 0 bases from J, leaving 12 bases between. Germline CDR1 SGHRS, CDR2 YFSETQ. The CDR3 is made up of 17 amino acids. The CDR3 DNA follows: TGCGCCAGCAGCTTGGCGCAGGGCCGCGCGAACACCGGGGAGCTGTTTTTT. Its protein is CASSLAQGRANTGELFF.

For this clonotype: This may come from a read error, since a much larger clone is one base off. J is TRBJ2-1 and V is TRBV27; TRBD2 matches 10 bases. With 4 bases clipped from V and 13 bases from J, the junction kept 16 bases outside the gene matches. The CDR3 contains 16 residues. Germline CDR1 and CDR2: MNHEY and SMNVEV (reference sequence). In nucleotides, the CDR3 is TGTGCCAGCAGTTCCCGGCTAGCGGGGGCCGGGGAGACCCAGTTCTTC. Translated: CASSSRLAGAGETQFF.

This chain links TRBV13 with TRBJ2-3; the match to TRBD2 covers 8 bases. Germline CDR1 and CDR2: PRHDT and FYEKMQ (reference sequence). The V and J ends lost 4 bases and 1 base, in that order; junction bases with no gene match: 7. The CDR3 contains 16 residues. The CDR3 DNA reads TGTGCCAGCAGCTCCCGGGAGGGCAGGGGCACAGATACGCAGTATTTT. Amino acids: CASSSREGRGTDTQYF. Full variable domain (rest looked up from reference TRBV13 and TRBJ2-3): AAGVIQSPRHLIKEKRETATLKCYPIPRHDTVYWYQQGPGQDPQFLISFYEKMQSDKGSIPDRFSAQQFSDYHSELNMSSLELGDSALYFCASSSREGRGTDTQYFGPGTRLTVL.

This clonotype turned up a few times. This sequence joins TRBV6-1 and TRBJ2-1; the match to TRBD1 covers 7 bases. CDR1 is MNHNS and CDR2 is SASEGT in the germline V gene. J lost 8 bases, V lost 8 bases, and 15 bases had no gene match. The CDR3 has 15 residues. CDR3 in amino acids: CASGAGGLFGDEQFF. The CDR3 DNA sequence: TGTGCCAGCGGGGCAGGGGGTTTATTTGGGGATGAGCAGTTCTTC.